This TCR beta chain was profiled in a study of tissue T cells after allogeneic stem cell transplantation. Sequencing was performed with immunoSEQ multiplex PCR; in TCRdb, only in-frame clones are kept and a portion is missing. The table has 6,700 or so clones, about 45% seen once. With regard to this clone: What it binds is not known. This may arise from a read error, as a much more abundant clone is one base away. These gene names are mouse names.

Study findings and constraints: Few T cell clones were shared across patients, but motif clusters showed tissue-specific shared signatures. Blood and spleen captured only part of the tissue TCR repertoire.

Time point reported: mouse harvest day 7 after allogeneic transplant. Each mouse received 10^7 T-cell-depleted marrow cells plus 10^6 splenic CD5+ T cells by tail vein. Tissues came from B6→BALB/c major-mismatch GVHD mice at day 7 or 14. The material sequenced was gut tissue. The sequence was collected from a female BALB/c mouse given C57BL/6 T cells with graft-versus-host disease after an allogeneic hematopoietic cell transplant.

CDR3 DNA, as far as it was read: TGTGCCAGCTCTGAAATTTCCAACGAAAGATTATTT. The encoded protein is CASSEISNERLF. The whole CDR3 region reads CASSEISNERLFF. This chain uses TRBV12-1 with TRBJ1-4, with D uncertain. The read ends 1 residue early relative to the CDR3; the germline J gene fills the gap. The germline V and J ends were trimmed by 3 bases and 0 bases, with 4 bases remaining between them. CDR3 size: 13 residues. Germline assignment: CDR1 SGHSN and CDR2 HYEKVE.